These 23 T cell receptor beta chains originate from one sample sequenced in a study of metastatic and nonmetastatic thyroid tumors. Among the patients, none had received any treatment before thyroid surgery. TCRdb recomputed clones from the PCR reads via MiXCR. The table lists 15,000 to 20,000 clones, about 23% of them singletons. The sequencing sample was made of adjacent normal tissue. Source of these receptors: a female donor with papillary thyroid cancer or a benign thyroid nodule (not recorded which). Some clones in this sample may be carry-over from other donors' samples.

This clone was recorded many times. The identical CDR3 is also encoded by other nucleotide sequences in the sample. This chain joins TRBV7-9 and TRBJ1-2; tentative D call: TRBD1 (6 bases). Germline V gene lookup returns CDR1 SEHNR and CDR2 FQNEAQ (reference sequence). This CDR3 region has 14 residues. V was pared by 5 bases and J by 3 bases, with 13 bases between. The CDR3 DNA is TGTGCCAGCAGCCCGGACAGAGGGGACTATGGCTACACCTTC. This gives the protein CASSPDRGDYGYTF. The variable domain in full, completed from reference TRBV7-9 and TRBJ1-2, reads DTGVSQNPRHKITKRGQNVTFRCDPISEHNRLYWYRQTLGQGPEFLTYFQNEAQLEKSRLLSDRFSAERPKGSFSTLEIQRTEQGDSAMYLCASSPDRGDYGYTFGSGTRLTVV.

The V call is TRBV12-3 or TRBV12-4, the J call TRBJ1-1; D gene unclear. V was cut by 5 bases and J by 4 bases, with 8 bases left in between. The CDR3 covers 12 residues. CDR3 sequence reads: CASSSRGTEAFF. The CDR3, as DNA: TGTGCCAGCAGTAGCCGGGGCACTGAAGCTTTCTTT.

This clone has more than one count but fewer than ten. V is TRBV7-3 and J is TRBJ2-2; unclear D gene. With 2 bases removed from V and 2 bases from J, the gap between germline ends came to 6 bases. CDR1 and CDR2 from the germline V gene are SGHTA and FQGTGA. The CDR3 totals 14 residues. The CDR3 DNA is TGTGCCAGCAGCTTACAGCCCAACACCGGGGAGCTGTTTTTT. It is translated as CASSLQPNTGELFF.

This chain connects TRBV10-3 to TRBJ2-2, with D tentatively TRBD1 or TRBD2 (6 bases each). The CDR3 sequence is 14 residues long. V lost 10 bases, J lost 4 bases, and 16 bases lay in between. CDR1 and CDR2 from the germline V gene are ENHRY and SYGVKD. The CDR3, as DNA: TGTGCCACCACGAAGGGGGGTAGCACCGGGGAGCTGTTTTTT. Amino acids: CATTKGGSTGELFF.

The table lists this clone with a few counts. This chain uses TRBV2 with TRBJ1-1, with D maybe TRBD1 (6 bases). Germline V gene data show CDR1 as SNHLY and CDR2 as FYNNEI. The V end was cut by 3 bases, the J end by 11 bases, with 16 bases between. The CDR3 runs 13 residues. In DNA, the CDR3 is TGTGCCAGCAGTGAGAACAGGGCTGATATTGCTTTCTTT. It is translated as CASSENRADIAFF.

Ten or more counts support this clone. The chain joins TRBV5-1 to TRBJ2-1; 12 bases are a match to TRBD2. This CDR3 region has 17 residues. Germline V lookup: CDR1 SGHRS, CDR2 YFSETQ. Trimming took 0 bases from V and 4 from J; bases not matched to a gene: 5. DNA of the CDR3: TGCGCCAGCAGCTTGGAATCTAGCGGGAGGGTTTACAATGAGCAGTTCTTC. Translated: CASSLESSGRVYNEQFF.

V is TRBV6-5 and J is TRBJ2-7, with TRBD2 matching 9 bases. The CDR3 loop spans 16 amino acids. Germline-derived CDR1 and CDR2 are MNHEY and SVGAGI. V shed 0 bases and J 7 bases; nucleotides not matched to a gene: 10. DNA of the CDR3: TGTGCCAGCAGTTACTCGAGTCCAGCGGGAGGTTATGAGCAGTACTTC. The encoded protein is CASSYSSPAGGYEQYF.

The chain couples TRBV11-2 to TRBJ2-2; D is possibly TRBD2 (6 bases). Trimming took 3 bases from V and 6 from J, leaving 23 bases between them. CDR1 is SGHAT, CDR2 FQNNGV, per germline. This CDR3 is built from 18 residues. The CDR3 region is CASSFSGSALPGAGELFF. CDR3 in DNA: TGTGCCAGCAGCTTTAGTGGCTCGGCGCTCCCGGGGGCCGGGGAGCTGTTTTTT.

This clone showed up just a few times. This may come from a read error, since a much larger clone is one base off. No conserved phenylalanine or tryptophan ends this CDR3, so it is likely a read error. This rearrangement joins TRBV7-2 to TRBJ2-4, with D possibly TRBD1 on 7 matching bases. The CDR3 totals 13 residues. CDR1 is SGHTA and CDR2 is FQGNSA in the germline V gene. V was shortened by 8 bases and J by 8 bases, with 16 bases between the two germline ends. The CDR3 DNA reads as TGTGCCAGCGGACTACAGGGGTGGGACATTCAGTACCTC. Its protein is CASGLQGWDIQYL.

CDR3 nucleotide sequence: TGCAGTGCTAGAGATCCTATCGGTGGGGAGACCCAGTACTTC. This encodes CSARDPIGGETQYF. V gene TRBV20-1 combines with J gene TRBJ2-5; D gene ambiguous. Deletions cut 0 bases from V and 5 bases from J, with 13 bases between. This CDR3 comprises 14 residues. Germline V gene lookup returns CDR1 DFQATT and CDR2 SNEGSKA (reference sequence).

This clone was recorded at least ten times. This chain links TRBV15 with TRBJ2-6; D perhaps matches TRBD2 (6 bases). Between the trimmed V and J ends, which lost 3 bases and 4 bases, there was a span of 13 bases. Per the germline V gene, CDR1 is LNHNV and CDR2 is YYDKDF (reference sequence). CDR3 size: 16 residues. The CDR3 nucleotides read TGTGCCACCAGCAGGGTCACTGGGGGGGGGGCCAACGTCCTGACTTTC. This sequence encodes CATSRVTGGGANVLTF.

The table lists this clone with a few counts. The V and J genes are TRBV2 and TRBJ2-7, with D maybe TRBD1 (5 bases). Trimming took off 6 bases at V and 0 bases at J, with 12 bases between the two ends. CDR1 and CDR2 (germline): SNHLY, FYNNEI. CDR3 length: 14 amino acids. The CDR3 coding sequence is TGTGCCAGCAGAGATAGACAGAGCTCCTACGAGCAGTACTTC. It yields the protein CASRDRQSSYEQYF.

The rearrangement links TRBV5-1 to TRBJ1-2; 7 bases line up with TRBD1. Trimming removed 5 bases from V and 2 bases from J; junction bases left unmatched: 9. Per the germline V gene, CDR1 is SGHRS and CDR2 is YFSETQ. The CDR3 extends over 15 amino acids. The CDR3 reads CASSFGTEQNYGYTF. CDR3 nucleotides: TGCGCCAGCAGTTTTGGGACAGAACAAAACTATGGCTACACCTTC.

The chain recombines TRBV7-6 with TRBJ2-7; unclear D gene. The CDR3 is made up of 16 amino acids. V gave up 5 bases and J gave up 0 bases, with 17 bases separating them. Germline CDR1 SGHVS, CDR2 FNYEAQ. The CDR3, as DNA: TGTGCCAGCAGCCAGGACCGACGATCACCCTCCTACGAGCAGTACTTC. The encoded protein is CASSQDRRSPSYEQYF.

To note about this clone: The junction differs from germline at one of its ends, possibly a read error. V gene TRBV11-2 combines with J gene TRBJ2-7, with 7 positions matching TRBD1. CDR1 is SGHAT, CDR2 FQNNGV, per germline. The CDR3 runs 13 residues. The CDR3 protein is CAISFSTGLEQYF. Here the CDR3 DNA reads TGTGCCATCAGCTTTTCGACAGGGCTCGAGCAGTACTTC.

Worth noting for this clone: One end of the junction varies from germline; a read error may be responsible. The chain employs TRBV20-1 and TRBJ2-3; perhaps TRBD1 as D (5 bases). CDR3 length: 16 amino acids. Germline lookup yields CDR1 DFQATT and CDR2 SNEGSKA (reference sequence). CDR3 DNA sequence: TGCAGTGCTAGAGATCCGAGACAGTCCAGCACAGATGCGCAGTATTTT. Translation gives CSARDPRQSSTDAQYF.

V and J are TRBV20-1 and TRBJ2-3; D is tentatively TRBD1 or TRBD2 (5 bases each). CDR1 is DFQATT and CDR2 is SNEGSKA in the germline V gene (reference sequence). The CDR3 spans 15 residues. The germline V and J ends were trimmed by 3 bases and 4 bases, with 17 bases remaining between them. CDR3: CSASGRDDPADTQYF. The CDR3 nucleotides read TGCAGTGCTAGTGGTCGGGACGACCCTGCAGATACGCAGTATTTT.

The chain employs TRBV15 and TRBJ2-3, with TRBD1 matching over 7 bases. The germline V gene has CDR1 LNHNV and CDR2 YYDKDF (reference sequence). The V and J ends lost 3 bases and 5 bases, in that order; junction bases with no gene match: 8. CDR3 length: 15 amino acids. This CDR3 is CATSSGTGVIDTQYF. CDR3 bases: TGTGCCACCAGCAGTGGAACAGGGGTAATAGATACGCAGTATTTT.

By frequency in the sample, this clone is medium-sized. The chain links TRBV2 to TRBJ2-1, with D possibly matching TRBD1 (5 bases). V lost 5 bases, J lost 9 bases, and 8 bases lay in between. Germline V lookup: CDR1 SNHLY, CDR2 FYNNEI. CDR3 size: 11 residues. CDR3 residues: CASSQQVEQFF. CDR3 coding DNA: TGTGCCAGCAGTCAACAGGTTGAGCAGTTCTTC.

Many counts were recorded for this clone. The rearrangement joins TRBV20-1 to TRBJ1-5; D unresolved. The length of the CDR3 is 16 residues. V was trimmed by 3 bases and J by 1 base, leaving 16 bases between them. Germline CDR1 is DFQATT and CDR2 is SNEGSKA (reference sequence). CDR3 sequence: CSASWGLGNSNQPQHF. The CDR3 DNA reads as TGCAGTGCTAGTTGGGGTCTAGGTAACAGCAATCAGCCCCAGCATTTT.

This clone was seen only a few times. V usage is TRBV6-1 and J usage is TRBJ1-1; D perhaps matches TRBD1 (5 bases). Germline V gene data show CDR1 as MNHNS and CDR2 as SASEGT. The length of the CDR3 is 13 residues. Trimming took 6 bases from V and 5 from J, leaving 13 bases between them. CDR3 sequence: CASRGPGFTEAFF. The CDR3 nucleotides read TGTGCCAGCAGGGGACCGGGGTTTACTGAAGCTTTCTTT.

This clone came up a few times. The chain has TRBV6-1 and TRBJ2-1; D may be TRBD1 (5 bases). Germline lookup yields CDR1 MNHNS and CDR2 SASEGT. Between the trimmed V and J ends, which lost 2 bases and 7 bases, there was a span of 6 bases. The CDR3 consists of 12 residues. CDR3 protein: CASSERGNEQFF. DNA for the CDR3: TGTGCCAGCAGTGAAAGGGGAAATGAGCAGTTCTTC.

This clone appeared a few times. Mismatch with germline at one junction end may stem from a read error. This sequence joins TRBV7-7 and TRBJ2-7, with no clear D. Germline CDR1 is SSHAT and CDR2 is FNYEAQ (reference sequence). The CDR3 is 13 residues long. CDR3 loop: CASSSELSYEQYF. DNA of the CDR3: TGTGCTAGCAGCTCTGAGCTAAGCTACGAGCAGTACTTC.